This paragraph reports one T cell receptor beta chain. Its antigen is unknown. The assay was immunoSEQ multiplex PCR, and TCRdb's table has in-frame clones only and misses some. The sample holds approximately 2,000,000 clones, 80% to 95% seen once. Per the germline V gene, CDR1 is MNHNY and CDR2 is SVGAGI (reference sequence). This CDR3 is 15 amino acids long. Trimming removed 4 bases from V and 2 bases from J, with 14 bases in between. The data belong to a study of shared clonotypes between healthy human individuals. About the research overall: For every donor, three CD4 naive, three CD4 memory, two CD8 naive and one CD8 memory plates were used.

Study-wide results and limits: Non-shared clonotypes displayed generation probabilities falling below those of clonotypes present in all four donors.

CD45RO-negative cells were positively selected for CCR7, leaving out terminally differentiated effector memory CD45RA+ cells. Every donor, a Caucasian adult, lived in Nashville, Tennessee. This clonotype originated in a man between 18 and 29 years old in good health. Some clones in this sample may be carry-over from other donors' samples. Sequenced sample: naive CD8+ T cells from PBMCs. The rearrangement uses TRBV6-6 and TRBJ2-5; TRBD2 is a possible D gene (6 bases). DNA for the CDR3: TGTGCCAGCAGTTCCCGGGAGTGGCGACAAGAGACCCAGTACTTC. Amino acids: CASSSREWRQETQYF.